The 3 T cell receptor beta chains in this list originate from one sample, sequenced in a study of cytomegalovirus exposure and HLA in healthy donors. Amplification used 60 Vbeta primers and 13 Jbeta primers. The data were produced by immunoSEQ multiplex PCR, yet TCRdb's version contains in-frame clones alone and is incomplete. This sample yields around 97,000 clones, of which roughly a tenth are seen a single time; just over 5% belongs to the top ten. The specimen was PBMCs. These receptors all come from a man in his forties or fifties in good health and CMV-seropositive.

This sequence joins TRBV11-3 and TRBJ2-2; 15 bases map to TRBD2. Germline CDR1 SGHNT, CDR2 YENEEA. Trimming removed 5 bases from V and 4 bases from J; junction bases left unmatched: 2. This CDR3 spans 16 amino acids. The CDR3 coding sequence is TGTGCCAGCAGCGTGGGACTAGCGGGAGGCACCGGGGAGCTGTTTTTT. Amino acids: CASSVGLAGGTGELFF.

The chain uses TRBV11-3 and TRBJ2-2; tentatively, D is TRBD1 (5 bases). Germline CDR1 and CDR2: SGHNT and YENEEA. The CDR3 covers 14 residues. The V and J ends lost 5 bases and 7 bases respectively, with 14 bases between them. CDR3 protein: CASSTGQNFGELFF. The CDR3 DNA is TGTGCCAGCAGCACCGGACAAAATTTCGGGGAGCTGTTTTTT.

This clone came up a few times. The V gene is TRBV10-3, the J gene TRBJ1-2, with D unclear. Germline CDR1 reads ENHRY; CDR2 reads SYGVKD. The V end lost 0 bases, the J end lost 8 bases, and 7 bases lay between the germline ends. The CDR3 runs to 12 residues. CDR3 bases: TGTGCCATCAGTGAGTCGACTGGAGGCTACACCTTC. This encodes CAISESTGGYTF.